These 22 T cell receptor beta chains share one sample of origin, sequenced in a study of cytomegalovirus exposure and HLA in healthy donors. Primers: 60 Vbeta forward and 13 Jbeta reverse. The data were produced by immunoSEQ multiplex PCR, yet TCRdb's version contains in-frame clones alone and is incomplete. This table has about 98,000 clones, more than 60% appearing once. Sequencing used PBMCs. These TCRs come from a human donor in good health.

The V and J genes are TRBV5-5 and TRBJ2-1; 10 bases line up with TRBD2. Germline assignment: CDR1 SGHKS and CDR2 YYEKEE (reference sequence). J was trimmed by 12 bases and V by 3 bases; bases with no gene match: 9. There are 14 residues in the CDR3. The CDR3 DNA reads TGTGCCAGCAGCTCTGGAGGATTAGCGGGGGGGCAGTTCTTC. It is translated as CASSSGGLAGGQFF.

The table lists this clone with a few counts. The chain joins TRBV4-1 to TRBJ1-2; 7 nucleotides align to TRBD1. Germline V lookup: CDR1 MGHRA, CDR2 YSYEKL. The CDR3 contains 13 residues. The V and J ends lost 1 base and 4 bases, in that order; junction bases with no gene match: 0. DNA of the CDR3: TGCGCCAGCAGCCAAGGGGACAGCTATGGCTACACCTTC. Amino acids: CASSQGDSYGYTF.

V usage is TRBV19 and J usage is TRBJ2-1, with D possibly being TRBD2 (6 bases). There are 14 residues in the CDR3. CDR1 LNHDA and CDR2 SQIVND come from the germline V gene (reference sequence). V lost 6 bases and J 2 bases, leaving 11 bases between the germline ends. CDR3 DNA: TGTGCCAGTAGCGGGACTGCTCCCTACAATGAGCAGTTCTTC. Protein: CASSGTAPYNEQFF.

The chain links TRBV6-5 to TRBJ1-5; no clear D gene. Trimming stripped 0 bases from V and 4 bases from J, with 7 bases between. The length of the CDR3 is 14 residues. Germline V gene sequence: CDR1 MNHEY, CDR2 SVGAGI. DNA for the CDR3: TGTGCCAGCAGTTACTCGAACGGGAATCAGCCCCAGCATTTT. Protein product: CASSYSNGNQPQHF.

This chain joins TRBV2 and TRBJ2-7, with TRBD1 matching over 7 bases. CDR3 length: 13 residues. V lost 6 bases, J lost 2 bases, and 4 bases stayed unmatched. Germline V gives CDR1 SNHLY, CDR2 FYNNEI. CDR3 DNA sequence: TGTGCCAGCAGCCGGGACAGAACCTACGAGCAGTACTTC. Translating it yields CASSRDRTYEQYF.

The chain employs TRBV11-3 and TRBJ1-2; D is undetermined. Trimming stripped 2 bases from V and 7 bases from J, with 11 bases between. The germline V gene encodes CDR1 SGHNT and CDR2 YENEEA. This CDR3 has 13 residues. As DNA, the CDR3 is TGTGCCAGCAGCTTACCAGGAGGAGGTGGCTACACCTTC. It translates to CASSLPGGGGYTF.

The genes are TRBV4-3 and TRBJ2-7; D gene ambiguous. V was cut by 0 bases and J by 7 bases, with 10 bases left in between. This CDR3 is 13 amino acids long. The V gene's germline CDR1 is LGHNA and CDR2 YSLEER. The CDR3 loop reads CASSQERVSEQYF. In DNA form, the CDR3 reads TGCGCCAGCAGCCAAGAACGGGTTTCGGAGCAGTACTTC.

The V and J genes are TRBV6-5 and TRBJ1-3; no reliable D call. The germline V and J ends were trimmed by 2 bases and 3 bases, with 8 bases remaining between them. Germline CDR1 is MNHEY and CDR2 is SVGAGI. This CDR3 contains 14 residues. This CDR3 is CASSYRLYGNTIYF. DNA of the CDR3: TGTGCCAGCAGTTACCGTCTGTATGGAAACACCATATATTTT.

This chain joins TRBV5-1 and TRBJ1-4; no clear D. Germline V gene data show CDR1 as SGHRS and CDR2 as YFSETQ. With 0 bases removed from V and 7 bases from J, the gap between germline ends came to 7 bases. CDR3 length: 13 residues. The CDR3 reads CASSLARSEKLFF. CDR3 DNA: TGCGCCAGCAGCTTGGCGCGGTCTGAAAAACTGTTTTTT.

This clone was seen a few times. The chain couples TRBV11-2 to TRBJ1-2; D gene ambiguous. V lost 1 base to trimming and J lost 2 bases, with 11 bases between them. The CDR3 is made up of 15 amino acids. Germline V gene sequence: CDR1 SGHAT, CDR2 FQNNGV. In DNA form, the CDR3 reads TGTGCCAGCAGCTTAGTTGAGGCTACCAACTATGGCTACACCTTC. Translated, it gives CASSLVEATNYGYTF.

The chain links TRBV6-1 to TRBJ1-2, with D tentatively TRBD1 (6 bases). The CDR3 totals 14 residues. Per germline, CDR1 MNHNS and CDR2 SASEGT. Trimming shortened V by 6 bases and J by 8 bases, and 19 bases separated the two germline ends. CDR3 sequence: CASSSSPGVRGYTF. CDR3 nucleotides: TGTGCCAGCAGCAGCAGCCCAGGGGTACGGGGCTACACCTTC.

CDR3 loop: CSVVKGEYYGYTF. In DNA, the CDR3 is TGCAGCGTTGTCAAGGGGGAGTACTATGGCTACACCTTC. V usage is TRBV29-1 and J usage is TRBJ1-2; a weak D match, TRBD1 (6 bases). Germline CDR1 reads SQVTM; CDR2 reads ANQGSEA. The CDR3 length is 13 residues. Trimming removed 4 bases from V and 3 bases from J, with 12 bases in between.

V usage is TRBV4-1 and J usage is TRBJ1-2; maybe TRBD1 (5 bases). The CDR3 is 18 residues long. With 1 base removed from V and 0 bases from J, the gap between germline ends came to 18 bases. CDR1 MGHRA and CDR2 YSYEKL come from the germline V gene. CDR3 coding DNA: TGCGCCAGCAGCCAAGCCGGGGTACGACAGCGGGCTAACTATGGCTACACCTTC. It translates to CASSQAGVRQRANYGYTF.

Notes on this clone: Relative to the germline gene, one junction end is altered; a read error may explain this. This chain joins TRBV7-9 and TRBJ2-6, with 8 bases matching TRBD1. The CDR3 is 19 residues long. Germline CDR1 reads SEHNR; CDR2 reads FQNEAQ (reference sequence). The CDR3 spells CSSSFAATGGHSGANVLTF. The CDR3 DNA reads TGTTCCAGCAGCTTCGCGGCAACAGGGGGGCACTCTGGGGCCAACGTCCTGACTTTC.

A remark on this clone: The junction does not match germline at one end; this may be a read error. This sequence joins TRBV13 and TRBJ2-1; possibly TRBD2 for D (6 bases). The CDR3 runs 12 residues. From germline, CDR1 is PRHDT and CDR2 FYEKMQ (reference sequence). CDR3 bases: TGTGCCAGCAGCTCGGAGGGAAGGGCTGATCTCTTC. It encodes CASSSEGRADLF.

The J gene is TRBJ1-1, the V gene TRBV5-1, with 8 positions matching TRBD1. The CDR3 covers 14 residues. The V gene end was trimmed by 7 bases and the J gene end by 4 bases; junction bases not matched to a gene: 9. In germline, CDR1 is SGHRS, CDR2 YFSETQ. CDR3 amino acids: CASGAGGLSTEAFF. DNA of the CDR3: TGCGCCAGCGGTGCAGGGGGCCTAAGCACTGAAGCTTTCTTT.

This clone was found once. The chain combines TRBV6-5 with TRBJ1-1, with 7 bases fitting TRBD1. V lost 10 bases to trimming and J lost 0 bases; unmatched junction nucleotides: 11. The germline CDR1 and CDR2 sequences are MNHEY and SVGAGI. The CDR3 spans 15 residues. CDR3: CAISRQGILNTEAFF. Written as DNA, the CDR3 is TGTGCCATCAGCAGACAGGGAATTTTGAACACTGAAGCTTTCTTT.

V and J are TRBV10-3 and TRBJ1-1; TRBD1 agrees at 7 bases. With 6 bases clipped from V and 6 bases from J, the junction kept 7 bases outside the gene matches. Germline V gene data show CDR1 as ENHRY and CDR2 as SYGVKD. This CDR3 has 13 amino acids. Here the CDR3 reads CAISQQGTSEAFF. Written as DNA, the CDR3 is TGTGCCATCAGCCAACAGGGGACTTCTGAAGCTTTCTTT.

V and J are TRBV5-6 and TRBJ1-2, with D maybe TRBD1 (5 bases). The CDR3 sequence is 13 residues long. The V end lost 0 bases, the J end lost 8 bases, and 11 bases lay between the germline ends. The germline V gene has CDR1 SGHDT and CDR2 YYEEEE. CDR3 sequence: CASSLGRVRGYTF. The CDR3 DNA is TGTGCCAGCAGCTTGGGCAGGGTACGCGGCTACACCTTC.

The chain recombines TRBV19 with TRBJ2-7; a possible D gene is TRBD1 (6 bases). The CDR3 is 16 residues long. Germline loops: CDR1 LNHDA, CDR2 SQIVND (reference sequence). V was clipped by 10 bases and J by 2 bases, with 24 bases between them. CDR3: CANAWGLDSQAYEQYF. CDR3 DNA: TGTGCCAATGCCTGGGGGTTGGACAGCCAAGCCTACGAGCAGTACTTC.

In DNA form, the CDR3 reads TGTGCTAGTGGTTTGCAACAGGGGGCGCAAATTTTCCCAATTGCCTACAATGAGCAGTTCTTC. Translated: CASGLQQGAQIFPIAYNEQFF. The rearrangement joins TRBV12-5 to TRBJ2-1; TRBD1 matches at 9 bases. Trimming removed 2 bases from V and 2 bases from J; junction bases left unmatched: 19. The germline V gene has CDR1 LGHNT and CDR2 FRNRAP. This CDR3 spans 21 amino acids.

This clone is a singleton in its sample. J is TRBJ1-6 and V is TRBV30; maybe TRBD1 (5 bases). V lost 0 bases, J lost 10 bases, and 10 bases lay in between. CDR1 is GTSNPN and CDR2 is SVGIG in the germline V gene (reference sequence). The CDR3 runs to 13 residues. CDR3 residues: CAWSVRGSSPLHF. In nucleotides, the CDR3 is TGTGCCTGGAGTGTTCGGGGGAGCTCACCCCTCCACTTT.